This TCR beta chain stems from a study of blood T cell repertoires in COVID-19 (TCRdb year 2020). With respect to the entire study: Collaborator samples came from the United States, Italy and Spain and covered acute and convalescent phases of COVID-19. The prospective study material was composed of cDNA or gDNA derived from T cells, B-cell-depleted T cells, or PBMCs. The repertoires were made available in a free public database intended to serve as a resource for research on the immune response to SARS-CoV-2. The samples were drawn from the first 160 participants of the ongoing ImmuneRACE study and from 950 to 1,500 subjects provided by 6 global collaborators. The dataset comprised deeply sampled blood TCRbeta repertoires from subjects exposed to, actively infected with, or recovered from COVID-19. Nearly every sample came with metadata listing a de-identified subject ID, COVID-19 status, age in years and sex. Where available, HLA class I and class II types were obtained from metadata supplied by the sample provider rather than from assay-based typing.

The immunoSEQ Assay, a bias-controlled multiplex PCR, was used to amplify TCRbeta CDR3 regions from genomic DNA. Per the original workflow: The number of nucleated cells in each sample was estimated by amplification of reference gene primers within the assay. Sequence reads were collapsed and filtered to measure the absolute abundance of every unique TCRbeta CDR3 rearrangement. For each sample, productive Simpson clonality was calculated as the square root of Simpson's diversity index over productive rearrangements. Not all clones reach the TCRdb copy of this immuneACCESS table, which keeps in-frame sequences only. Checked studies attribute under half of the gap to unresolved V genes and leave the rest unexplained. D and trimming were read from the DNA, whereas the V and J calls and clone size are those reported in that table. This sample is represented by just over 350,000 clones; approximately 86% of them were singletons. Around 7.4% of the sample rests with the top ten.

General study outcomes and caveats: The amount of clinical and demographic metadata varied by source and participant and was provided uncurated.

V is reduced by 1 base and J by 8 bases, leaving a spacing of 11 bases between them. From cysteine to phenylalanine, the CDR3 is 13 amino acids long. Only CDR3 DNA remains: 39 bases, in frame from the first base. A remark on this clone: No antigen is known for it. No quality values exist for individual bases; no much larger clone is one base distant.

In Seattle, one collaborating source enrolled patients while the infection was active and tracked those patients longitudinally over the course of disease. The collaborating institutions used their own protocols to collect whole blood in K2EDTA tubes. For TCRbeta analysis, collaborators shipped samples in one of three forms: frozen whole blood, isolated PBMCs, or DNA extracted from either of those sample types. This receptor was identified in an older woman with COVID-19, enrolled during active disease. Sequenced material: peripheral blood. The receptor chain draws on TRBV12-3 or TRBV12-4 and TRBJ1-2, with the D gene call left open. The CDR3 reads as follows: CASSLERGGGYTF. The DNA sequence reads TGTGCCAGCAGTTTAGAACGGGGTGGCGGCTACACCTTC.